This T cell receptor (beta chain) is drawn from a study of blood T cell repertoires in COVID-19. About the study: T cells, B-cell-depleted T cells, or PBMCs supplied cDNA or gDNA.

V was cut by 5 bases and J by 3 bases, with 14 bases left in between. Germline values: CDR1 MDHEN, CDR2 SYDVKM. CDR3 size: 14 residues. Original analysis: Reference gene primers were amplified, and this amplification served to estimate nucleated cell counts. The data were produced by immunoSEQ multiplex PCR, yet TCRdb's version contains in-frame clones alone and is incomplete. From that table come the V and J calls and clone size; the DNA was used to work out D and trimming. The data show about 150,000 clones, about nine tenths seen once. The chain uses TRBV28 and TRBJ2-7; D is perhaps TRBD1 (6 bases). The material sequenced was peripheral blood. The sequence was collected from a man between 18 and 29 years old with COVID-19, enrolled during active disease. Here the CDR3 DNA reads TGTGCCAGCAGTCCATCAATACAGGGCTACGAGCAGTACTTC. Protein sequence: CASSPSIQGYEQYF.